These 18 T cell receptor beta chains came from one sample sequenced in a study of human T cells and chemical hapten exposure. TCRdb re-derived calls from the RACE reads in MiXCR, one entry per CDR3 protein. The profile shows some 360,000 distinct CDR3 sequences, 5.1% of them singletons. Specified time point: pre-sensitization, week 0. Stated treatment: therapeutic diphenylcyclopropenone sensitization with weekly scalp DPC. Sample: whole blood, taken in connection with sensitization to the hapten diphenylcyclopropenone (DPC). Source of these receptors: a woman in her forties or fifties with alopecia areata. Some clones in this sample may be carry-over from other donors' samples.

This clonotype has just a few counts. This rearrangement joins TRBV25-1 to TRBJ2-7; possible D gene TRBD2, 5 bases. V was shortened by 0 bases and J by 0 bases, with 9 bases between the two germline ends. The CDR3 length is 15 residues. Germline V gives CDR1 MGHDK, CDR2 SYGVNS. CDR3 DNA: TGTGCCAGCAGTGAATATAGCGAGACCTCCTACGAGCAGTACTTC. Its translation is CASSEYSETSYEQYF.

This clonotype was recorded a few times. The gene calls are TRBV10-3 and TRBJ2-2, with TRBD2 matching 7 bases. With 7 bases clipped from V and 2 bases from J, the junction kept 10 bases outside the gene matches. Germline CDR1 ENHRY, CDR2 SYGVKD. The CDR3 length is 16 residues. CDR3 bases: TGTGCCATCAAGAATCAGCGGGATCGTAACACCGGGGAGCTGTTTTTT. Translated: CAIKNQRDRNTGELFF.

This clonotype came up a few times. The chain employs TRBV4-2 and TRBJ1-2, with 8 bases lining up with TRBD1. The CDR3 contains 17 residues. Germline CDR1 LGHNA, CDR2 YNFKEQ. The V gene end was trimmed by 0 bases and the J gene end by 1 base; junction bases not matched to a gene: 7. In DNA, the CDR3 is TGTGCCAGCAGCCAAGATAAGGGACAGGCCCTTAACTATGGCTACACCTTC. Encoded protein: CASSQDKGQALNYGYTF.

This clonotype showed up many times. The CDR3 protein is CASSEGEPYEQYF. The CDR3 DNA is TGTGCCAGCAGCGAGGGGGAGCCCTACGAGCAGTACTTC. The chain links TRBV13 to TRBJ2-7; D is possibly TRBD1 (6 bases). The CDR3 loop spans 13 amino acids. Germline CDR1 is PRHDT and CDR2 is FYEKMQ (reference sequence). V gave up 5 bases and J gave up 2 bases, with 10 bases separating them.

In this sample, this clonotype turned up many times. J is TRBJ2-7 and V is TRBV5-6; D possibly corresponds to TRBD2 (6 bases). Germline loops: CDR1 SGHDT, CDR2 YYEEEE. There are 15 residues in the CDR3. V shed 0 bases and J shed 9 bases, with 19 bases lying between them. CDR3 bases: TGTGCCAGCAGCTTGGGACTTAGCGGAAACCCCCGGCAGTACTTC. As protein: CASSLGLSGNPRQYF.

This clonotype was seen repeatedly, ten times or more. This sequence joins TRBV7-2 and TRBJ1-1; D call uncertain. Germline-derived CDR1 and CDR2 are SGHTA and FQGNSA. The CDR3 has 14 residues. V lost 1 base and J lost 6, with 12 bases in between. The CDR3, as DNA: TGTGCCAGCAGCTTAGTTCCGGGGTTGGCTGAAGCTTTCTTT. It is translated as CASSLVPGLAEAFF.

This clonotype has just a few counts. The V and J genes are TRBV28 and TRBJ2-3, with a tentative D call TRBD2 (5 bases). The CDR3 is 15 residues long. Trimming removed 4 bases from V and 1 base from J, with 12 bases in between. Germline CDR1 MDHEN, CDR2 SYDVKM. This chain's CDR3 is CASSWFERGTDTQYF. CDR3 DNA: TGTGCCAGCAGTTGGTTCGAGAGGGGCACAGATACGCAGTATTTT.

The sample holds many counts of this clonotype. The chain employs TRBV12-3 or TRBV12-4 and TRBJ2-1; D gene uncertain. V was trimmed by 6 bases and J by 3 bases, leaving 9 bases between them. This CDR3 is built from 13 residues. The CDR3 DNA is TGTGCCAGCAGGGACGCGAGCTACAATGAGCAGTTCTTC. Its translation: CASRDASYNEQFF.

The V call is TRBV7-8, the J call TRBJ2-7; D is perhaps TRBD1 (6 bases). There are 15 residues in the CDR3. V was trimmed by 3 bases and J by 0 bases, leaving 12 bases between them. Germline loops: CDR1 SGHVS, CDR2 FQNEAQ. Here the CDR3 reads CASSLAGASSYEQYF. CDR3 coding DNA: TGTGCCAGCAGCTTGGCAGGGGCCTCCTCCTACGAGCAGTACTTC.

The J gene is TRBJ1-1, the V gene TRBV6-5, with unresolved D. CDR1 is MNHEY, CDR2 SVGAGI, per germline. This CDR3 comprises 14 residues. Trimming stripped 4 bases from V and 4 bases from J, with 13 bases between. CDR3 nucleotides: TGTGCCAGCAGTTCCCCGGGAAGGGTCACTGAAGCTTTCTTT. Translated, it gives CASSSPGRVTEAFF.

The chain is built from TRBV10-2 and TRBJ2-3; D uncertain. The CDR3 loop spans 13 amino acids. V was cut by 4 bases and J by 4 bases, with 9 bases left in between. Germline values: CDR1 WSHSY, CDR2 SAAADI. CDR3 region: CASSARFADTQYF. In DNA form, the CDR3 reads TGCGCCAGCAGTGCGAGGTTCGCAGATACGCAGTATTTT.

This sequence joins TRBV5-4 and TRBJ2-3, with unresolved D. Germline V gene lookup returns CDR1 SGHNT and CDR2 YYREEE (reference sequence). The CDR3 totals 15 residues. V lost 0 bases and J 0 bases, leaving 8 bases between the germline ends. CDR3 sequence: CASSLEGPSTDTQYF. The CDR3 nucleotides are TGTGCCAGCAGCTTGGAGGGCCCCAGCACAGATACGCAGTATTTT.

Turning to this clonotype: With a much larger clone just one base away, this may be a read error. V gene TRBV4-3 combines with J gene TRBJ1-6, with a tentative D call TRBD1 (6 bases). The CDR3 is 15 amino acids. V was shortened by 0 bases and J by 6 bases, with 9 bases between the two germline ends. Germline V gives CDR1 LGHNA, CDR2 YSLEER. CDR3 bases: TGCGCCAGCAGCCAAGATAAAGGGGGTAATTCACCCCTCCACTTT. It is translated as CASSQDKGGNSPLHF.

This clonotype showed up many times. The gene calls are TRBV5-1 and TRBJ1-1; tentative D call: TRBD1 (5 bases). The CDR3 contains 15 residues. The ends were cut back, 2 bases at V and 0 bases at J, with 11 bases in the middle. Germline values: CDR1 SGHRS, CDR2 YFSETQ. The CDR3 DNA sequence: TGCGCCAGCAGCTTCTCGGGACTTTTGAACACTGAAGCTTTCTTT. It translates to CASSFSGLLNTEAFF.

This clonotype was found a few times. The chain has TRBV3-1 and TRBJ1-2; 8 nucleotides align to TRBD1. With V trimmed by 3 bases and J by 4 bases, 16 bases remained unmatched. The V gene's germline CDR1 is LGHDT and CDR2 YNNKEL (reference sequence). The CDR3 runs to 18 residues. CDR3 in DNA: TGTGCCAGCAGCCACGAGTGGGCAGGGGGCGTCGACCCCTATGGCTACACCTTC. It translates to CASSHEWAGGVDPYGYTF.

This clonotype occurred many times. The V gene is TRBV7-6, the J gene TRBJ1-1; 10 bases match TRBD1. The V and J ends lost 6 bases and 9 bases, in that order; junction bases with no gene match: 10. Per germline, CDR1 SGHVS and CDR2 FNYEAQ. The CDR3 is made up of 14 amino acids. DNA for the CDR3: TGTGCCAGCAGTTCCGGGACAGGGGTGACTCAAGCTTTCTTT. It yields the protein CASSSGTGVTQAFF.

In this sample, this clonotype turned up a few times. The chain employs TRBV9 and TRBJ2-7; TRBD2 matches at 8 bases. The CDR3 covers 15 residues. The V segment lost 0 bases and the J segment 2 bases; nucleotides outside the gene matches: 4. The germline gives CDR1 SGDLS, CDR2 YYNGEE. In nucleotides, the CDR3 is TGTGCCAGCAGCGTAGGAGGCGGGGGGCCCTACGAGCAGTACTTC. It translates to CASSVGGGGPYEQYF.

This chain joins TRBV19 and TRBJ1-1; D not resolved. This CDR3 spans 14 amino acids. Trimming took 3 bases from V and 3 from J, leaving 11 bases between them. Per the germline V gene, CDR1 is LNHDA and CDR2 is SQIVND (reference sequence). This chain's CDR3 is CASSIPQTYTEAFF. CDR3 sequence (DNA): TGTGCCAGTAGTATCCCCCAGACTTACACTGAAGCTTTCTTT.